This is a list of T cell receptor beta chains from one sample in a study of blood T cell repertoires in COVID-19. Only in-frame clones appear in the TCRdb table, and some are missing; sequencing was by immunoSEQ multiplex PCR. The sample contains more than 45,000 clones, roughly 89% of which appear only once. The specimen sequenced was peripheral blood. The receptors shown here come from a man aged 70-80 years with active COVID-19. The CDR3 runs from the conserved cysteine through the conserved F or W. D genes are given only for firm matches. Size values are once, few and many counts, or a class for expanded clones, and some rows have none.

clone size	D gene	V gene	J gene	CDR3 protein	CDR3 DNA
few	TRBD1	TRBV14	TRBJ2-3	CASSPVDRGTDTQYF	TGTGCCAGCAGCCCCGTTGACAGGGGCACAGATACGCAGTATTTT
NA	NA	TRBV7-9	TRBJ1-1	CASSPRTDEAFF	TGTGCCAGCAGCCCTAGAACGGATGAAGCTTTCTTT
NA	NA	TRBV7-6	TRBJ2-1	CASNLRGTTGRDYNEQFF	TGTGCCAGCAATCTTAGAGGTACGACAGGTCGAGACTACAATGAGCAGTTCTTC
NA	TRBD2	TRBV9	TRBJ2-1	CASSVGRLAAEQFF	TGTGCCAGCAGCGTAGGTCGACTAGCAGCTGAGCAGTTCTTC
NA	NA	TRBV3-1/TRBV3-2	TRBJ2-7	CASSRRESYEQYF	TGTGCCAGCAGCCGCCGAGAATCCTACGAGCAGTACTTC
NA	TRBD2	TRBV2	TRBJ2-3	CASSGMASGTDTQYF	TGTGCCAGCAGTGGGATGGCTAGCGGTACAGATACGCAGTATTTT
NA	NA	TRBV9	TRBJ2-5	CASSGGQGGQETQYF	TGTGCCAGCAGCGGAGGACAGGGAGGGCAAGAGACCCAGTACTTC
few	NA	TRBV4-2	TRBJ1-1	CASSQDQGQYAEAFF	TGTGCCAGCAGCCAAGATCAGGGACAATACGCTGAAGCTTTCTTT
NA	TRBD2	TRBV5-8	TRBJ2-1	CASSLIPSGGLSSYNEQFF	TGTGCCAGCAGCTTGATCCCCAGCGGGGGCCTGAGCTCCTACAATGAGCAGTTCTTC
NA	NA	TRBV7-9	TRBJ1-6	CASSLWDNTLHF	TGTGCCAGCAGCTTGTGGGACAACACCCTCCACTTT
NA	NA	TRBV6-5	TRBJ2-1	CASRVAAGVDEQFF	TGTGCCAGCAGGGTCGCGGCCGGGGTCGATGAGCAGTTCTTC
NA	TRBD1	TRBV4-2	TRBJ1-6	CASSQHNRGMGNSPLHF	TGTGCCAGCAGCCAGCACAACAGGGGAATGGGTAATTCACCCCTCCACTTT
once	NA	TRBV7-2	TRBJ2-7	CASSLGTPSPSYEQYF	TGTGCCAGCAGCTTAGGGACACCGTCTCCCTCCTACGAGCAGTACTTC
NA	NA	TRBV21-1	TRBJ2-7	CASSRSRGESYEQYF	TGTGCCAGCAGCCGTTCCCGGGGGGAATCCTACGAGCAGTACTTC
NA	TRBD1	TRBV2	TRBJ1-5	CASTRTGKANQPQHF	TGTGCCAGTACAAGGACAGGGAAAGCTAATCAGCCCCAGCATTTT
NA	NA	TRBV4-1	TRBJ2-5	CASSQVFTGSSQETQYF	TGCGCCAGCAGCCAAGTCTTTACAGGGTCATCGCAAGAGACCCAGTACTTC